This T cell receptor (beta chain) emerged from a study of response to subunit inactivated influenza vaccine. TCRdb used MiXCR to reprocess the RT-PCR reads, holding one entry per CDR3 protein. This table holds more than 500,000 distinct CDR3 sequences, about 11% found once. The length of the CDR3 is 14 residues. Germline V lookup: CDR1 MDHEN, CDR2 SYDVKM. J gave up 4 bases and V 6 bases, and 5 bases lay outside the gene matches. These same records also appear under a second study, on T cells expressing NK-cell markers. This second study says: It was by 5'RACE template switching with UMIs that TCR beta cDNA was made.

This chain links TRBV28 with TRBJ1-4; 7 bases agree with TRBD1. The sequence derives from a middle-aged man who received an inactivated influenza vaccine. The sequenced sample was PBMCs from blood, obtained on the day of vaccination. The CDR3 loop is CASSSDRSNEKLFF. In DNA, the CDR3 is TGTGCCAGCAGCTCGGACAGGAGTAATGAAAAACTGTTTTTT.